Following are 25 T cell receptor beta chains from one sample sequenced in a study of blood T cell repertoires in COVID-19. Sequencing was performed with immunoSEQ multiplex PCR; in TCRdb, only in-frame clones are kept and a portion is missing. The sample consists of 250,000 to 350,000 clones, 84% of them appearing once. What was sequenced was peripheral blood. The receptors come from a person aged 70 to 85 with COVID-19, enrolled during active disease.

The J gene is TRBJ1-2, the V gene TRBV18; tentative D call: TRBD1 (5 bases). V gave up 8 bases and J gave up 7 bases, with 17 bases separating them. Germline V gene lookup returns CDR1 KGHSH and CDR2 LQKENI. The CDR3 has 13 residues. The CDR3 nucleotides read TGTGCCAGCGCTTCACAGGTCCTTGGTGGCTACACCTTC. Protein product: CASASQVLGGYTF.

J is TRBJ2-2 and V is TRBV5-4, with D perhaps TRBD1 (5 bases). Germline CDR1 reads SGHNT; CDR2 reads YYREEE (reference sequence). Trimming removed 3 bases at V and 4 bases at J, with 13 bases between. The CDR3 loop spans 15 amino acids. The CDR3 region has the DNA TGTGCCAGCAGCTCTACAGGTCCGGGCACCGGGGAGCTGTTTTTT. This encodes CASSSTGPGTGELFF.

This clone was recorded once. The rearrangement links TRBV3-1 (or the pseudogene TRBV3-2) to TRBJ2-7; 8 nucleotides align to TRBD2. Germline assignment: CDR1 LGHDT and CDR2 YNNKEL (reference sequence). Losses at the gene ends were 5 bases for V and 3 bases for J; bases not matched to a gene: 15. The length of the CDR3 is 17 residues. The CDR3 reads CASSFPARASGYYEQYF. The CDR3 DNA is TGTGCCAGCAGCTTTCCCGCTCGGGCTAGCGGGTACTACGAGCAGTACTTC.

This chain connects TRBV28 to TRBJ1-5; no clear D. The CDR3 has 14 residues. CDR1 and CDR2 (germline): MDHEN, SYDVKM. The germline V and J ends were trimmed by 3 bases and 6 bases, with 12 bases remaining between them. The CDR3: CASSFAGSGQPQHF. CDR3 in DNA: TGTGCCAGCAGTTTTGCGGGGTCGGGTCAGCCCCAGCATTTT.

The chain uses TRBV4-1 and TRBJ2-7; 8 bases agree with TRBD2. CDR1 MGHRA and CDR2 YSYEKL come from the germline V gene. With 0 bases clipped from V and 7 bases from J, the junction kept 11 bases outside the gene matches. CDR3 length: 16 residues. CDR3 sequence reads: CASSQDQPGGPREQYF. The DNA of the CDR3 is TGCGCCAGCAGCCAAGATCAACCGGGAGGGCCTCGGGAGCAGTACTTC.

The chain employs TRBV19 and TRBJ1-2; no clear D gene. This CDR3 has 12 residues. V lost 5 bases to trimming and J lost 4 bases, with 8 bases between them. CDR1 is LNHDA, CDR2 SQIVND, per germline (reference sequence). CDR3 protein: CASSLELYGYTF. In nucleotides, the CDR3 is TGTGCCAGTAGTCTCGAACTCTATGGCTACACCTTC.

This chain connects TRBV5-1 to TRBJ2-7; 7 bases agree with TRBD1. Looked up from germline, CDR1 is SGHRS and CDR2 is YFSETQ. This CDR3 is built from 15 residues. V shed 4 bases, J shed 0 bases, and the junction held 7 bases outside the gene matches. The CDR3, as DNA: TGCGCCAGCAGCATCGGACAGGAGATCTCCTACGAGCAGTACTTC. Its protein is CASSIGQEISYEQYF.

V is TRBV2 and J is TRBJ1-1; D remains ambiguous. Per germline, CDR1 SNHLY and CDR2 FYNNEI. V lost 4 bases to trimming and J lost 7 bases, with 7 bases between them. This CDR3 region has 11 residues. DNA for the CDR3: TGTGCCAGCAGTGTTGGCTTTGAAGCTTTCTTT. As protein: CASSVGFEAFF.

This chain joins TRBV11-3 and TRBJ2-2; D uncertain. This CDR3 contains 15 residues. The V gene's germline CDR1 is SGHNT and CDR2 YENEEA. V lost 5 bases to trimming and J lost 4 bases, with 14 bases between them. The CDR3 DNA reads TGTGCCAGCAGCCCCGGTTTCCCTGGCACCGGGGAGCTGTTTTTT. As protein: CASSPGFPGTGELFF.

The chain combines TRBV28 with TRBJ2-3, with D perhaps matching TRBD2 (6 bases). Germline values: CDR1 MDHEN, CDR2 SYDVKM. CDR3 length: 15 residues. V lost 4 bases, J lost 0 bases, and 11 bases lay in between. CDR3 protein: CASSSTGDSTDTQYF. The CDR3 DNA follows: TGTGCCAGCAGTTCAACGGGAGATAGCACAGATACGCAGTATTTT.

CDR3 in DNA: TGTGCCAGCAGTTTCGGACAGGGATTGCTCAGTCAGCCCCAGCATTTT. The encoded protein is CASSFGQGLLSQPQHF. The V and J genes are TRBV28 and TRBJ1-5; 8 nucleotides line up with TRBD1. This CDR3 has 16 amino acids. The V gene's germline CDR1 is MDHEN and CDR2 SYDVKM. Germline trimming cut 3 bases from V and 6 bases from J; bases unmatched to any gene: 10.

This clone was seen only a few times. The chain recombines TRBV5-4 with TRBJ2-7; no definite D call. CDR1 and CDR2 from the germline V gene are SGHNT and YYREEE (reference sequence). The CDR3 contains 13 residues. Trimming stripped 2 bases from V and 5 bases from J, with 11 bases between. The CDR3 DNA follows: TGTGCCAGCAGCTTTAAGATGGGCAACGAGCAGTACTTC. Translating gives CASSFKMGNEQYF.

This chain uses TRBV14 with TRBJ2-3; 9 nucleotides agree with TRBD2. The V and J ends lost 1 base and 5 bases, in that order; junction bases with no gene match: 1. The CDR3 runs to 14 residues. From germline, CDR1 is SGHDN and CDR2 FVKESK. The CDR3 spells CASSQGLAEDTQYF. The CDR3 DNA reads TGTGCCAGCAGCCAAGGACTAGCGGAAGATACGCAGTATTTT.

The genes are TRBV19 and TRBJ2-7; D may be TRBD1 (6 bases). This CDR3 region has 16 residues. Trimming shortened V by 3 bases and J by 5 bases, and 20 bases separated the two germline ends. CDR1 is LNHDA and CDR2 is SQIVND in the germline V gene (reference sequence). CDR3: CASSIPGFRGINEQYF. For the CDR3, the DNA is TGTGCCAGTAGTATTCCGGGTTTCAGGGGCATAAACGAGCAGTACTTC.

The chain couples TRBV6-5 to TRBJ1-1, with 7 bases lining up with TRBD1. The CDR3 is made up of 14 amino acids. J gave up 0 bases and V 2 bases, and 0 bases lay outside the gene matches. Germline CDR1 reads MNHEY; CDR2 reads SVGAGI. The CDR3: CASSYTGVNTEAFF. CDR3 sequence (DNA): TGTGCCAGCAGTTACACAGGGGTGAACACTGAAGCTTTCTTT.

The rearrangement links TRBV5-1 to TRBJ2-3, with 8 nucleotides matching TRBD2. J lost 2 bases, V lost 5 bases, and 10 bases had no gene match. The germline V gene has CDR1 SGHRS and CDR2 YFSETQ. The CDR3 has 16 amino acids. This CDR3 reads CASSTQLAVNTDTQYF. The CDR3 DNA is TGCGCCAGCAGTACACAACTAGCGGTGAACACAGATACGCAGTATTTT.

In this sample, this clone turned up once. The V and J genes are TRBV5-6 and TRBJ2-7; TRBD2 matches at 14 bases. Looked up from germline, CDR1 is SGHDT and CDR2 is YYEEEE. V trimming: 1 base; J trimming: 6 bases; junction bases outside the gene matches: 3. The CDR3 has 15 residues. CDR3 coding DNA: TGTGCCAGCAGCTTGCGGACTAGCGGGAGGTTCGAGCAGTACTTC. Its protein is CASSLRTSGRFEQYF.

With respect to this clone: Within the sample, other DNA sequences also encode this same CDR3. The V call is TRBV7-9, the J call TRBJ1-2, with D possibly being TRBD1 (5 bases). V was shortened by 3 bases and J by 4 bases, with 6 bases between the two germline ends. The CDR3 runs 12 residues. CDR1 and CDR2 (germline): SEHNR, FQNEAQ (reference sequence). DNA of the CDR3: TGTGCCAGCAGCTTTGACAGCTATGGCTACACCTTC. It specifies CASSFDSYGYTF.

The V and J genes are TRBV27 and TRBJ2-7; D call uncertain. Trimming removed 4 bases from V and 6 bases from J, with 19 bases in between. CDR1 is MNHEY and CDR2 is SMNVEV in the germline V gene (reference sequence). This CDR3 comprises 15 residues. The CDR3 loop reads CASSSTPPPFGEQYF. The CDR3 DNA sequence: TGTGCCAGCAGTTCCACTCCCCCTCCTTTCGGCGAGCAGTACTTC.

CDR3 residues: CASSPSFVSDTQYF. The CDR3 DNA is TGTGCCAGCAGCCCCTCCTTCGTATCAGATACGCAGTATTTT. J is TRBJ2-3 and V is TRBV7-2; D not resolved. The CDR3 is 14 amino acids. Per germline, CDR1 SGHTA and CDR2 FQGNSA. Trimming pared 5 bases from V and 4 bases from J, leaving 13 bases between.

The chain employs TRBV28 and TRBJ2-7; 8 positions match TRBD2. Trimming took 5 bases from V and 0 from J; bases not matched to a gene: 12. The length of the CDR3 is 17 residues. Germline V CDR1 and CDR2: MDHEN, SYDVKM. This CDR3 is CASSLWRRLAISYEQYF. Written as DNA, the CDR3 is TGTGCCAGCAGTCTCTGGAGGCGACTAGCGATCTCCTACGAGCAGTACTTC.

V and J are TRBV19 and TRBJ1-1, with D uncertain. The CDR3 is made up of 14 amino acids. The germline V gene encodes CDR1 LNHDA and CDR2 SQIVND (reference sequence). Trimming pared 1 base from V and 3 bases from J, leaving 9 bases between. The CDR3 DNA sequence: TGTGCCAGTAGTATAGGTGGAGGGTACACTGAAGCTTTCTTT. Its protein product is CASSIGGGYTEAFF. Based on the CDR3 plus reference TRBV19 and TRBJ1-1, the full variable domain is DGGITQSPKYLFRKEGQNVTLSCEQNLNHDAMYWYRQDPGQGLRLIYYSQIVNDFQKGDIAEGYSVSREKKESFPLTVTSAQKNPTAFYLCASSIGGGYTEAFFGQGTRLTVV.

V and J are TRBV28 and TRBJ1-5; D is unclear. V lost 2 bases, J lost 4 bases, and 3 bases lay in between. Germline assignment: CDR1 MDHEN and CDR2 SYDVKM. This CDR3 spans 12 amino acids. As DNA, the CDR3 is TGTGCCAGCAGTTTAGAGAATCAGCCCCAGCATTTT. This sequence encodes CASSLENQPQHF.

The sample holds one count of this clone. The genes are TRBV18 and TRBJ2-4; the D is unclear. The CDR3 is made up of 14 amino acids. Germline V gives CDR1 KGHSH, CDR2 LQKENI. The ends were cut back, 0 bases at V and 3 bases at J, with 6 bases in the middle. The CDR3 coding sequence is TGTGCCAGCTCACCACCTTATAACAAAAACATTCAGTACTTC. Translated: CASSPPYNKNIQYF.

DNA for the CDR3: TGTGCCAGCAGCCAGGTCCGAGGACAGGGGTTCAATGAGCAGTTCTTC. Translation: CASSQVRGQGFNEQFF. The rearrangement links TRBV3-1 (or the pseudogene TRBV3-2) to TRBJ2-1; 9 bases are shared with TRBD1. Germline V gives CDR1 LGHDT, CDR2 YNNKEL (reference sequence). The CDR3 covers 16 residues. Trimming took 3 bases from V and 6 from J; bases not matched to a gene: 9.